This TCR beta chain derives from a study of cytomegalovirus exposure and HLA in healthy donors. Germline V gives CDR1 MNHNS, CDR2 SASEGT. The CDR3 totals 15 residues. Trimming removed 2 bases from V and 0 bases from J, with 8 bases in between. In the case of this clone: Its antigen remains unidentified.

Whole-study results and caveats: A link between a missense DCLRE1C variant and TCR beta V- and J-gene trimming emerged from a later analysis.

PCR was performed using 60 Vbeta and 13 Jbeta primers. Sequencing used immunoSEQ multiplex PCR; TCRdb keeps in-frame clones, though not all of them. The sample contains 150,000 to 200,000 clones, around 81% of which appear only once. This chain connects TRBV6-1 to TRBJ2-1; D is undetermined. The specimen was PBMCs. This TCR came from a man aged 35 to 55 in good health and CMV-seronegative. CDR3 nucleotides: TGTGCCAGCAGTGAACTCCTCGGCTCCTACAATGAGCAGTTCTTC. It codes for CASSELLGSYNEQFF.